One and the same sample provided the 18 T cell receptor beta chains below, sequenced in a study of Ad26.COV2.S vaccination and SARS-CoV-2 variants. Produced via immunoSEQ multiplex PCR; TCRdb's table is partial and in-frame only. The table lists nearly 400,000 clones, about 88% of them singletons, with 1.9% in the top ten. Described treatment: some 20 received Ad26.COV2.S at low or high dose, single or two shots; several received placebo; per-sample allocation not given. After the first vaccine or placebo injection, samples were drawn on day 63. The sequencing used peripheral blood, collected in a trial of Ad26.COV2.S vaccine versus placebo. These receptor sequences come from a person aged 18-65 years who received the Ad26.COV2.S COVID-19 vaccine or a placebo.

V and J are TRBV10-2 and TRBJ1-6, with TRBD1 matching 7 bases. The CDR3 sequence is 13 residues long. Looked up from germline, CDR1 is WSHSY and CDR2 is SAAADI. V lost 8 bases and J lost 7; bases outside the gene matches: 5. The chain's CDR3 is CASGETGNSPLHF. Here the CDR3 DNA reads TGCGCCAGCGGGGAGACAGGGAATTCACCCCTCCACTTT.

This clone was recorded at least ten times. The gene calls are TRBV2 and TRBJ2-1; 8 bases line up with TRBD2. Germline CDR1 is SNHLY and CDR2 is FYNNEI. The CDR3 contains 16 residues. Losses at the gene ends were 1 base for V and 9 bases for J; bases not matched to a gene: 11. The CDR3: CASSEELAGLQGEQFF. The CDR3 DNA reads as TGTGCCAGCAGTGAAGAGTTAGCGGGACTTCAAGGTGAGCAGTTCTTC.

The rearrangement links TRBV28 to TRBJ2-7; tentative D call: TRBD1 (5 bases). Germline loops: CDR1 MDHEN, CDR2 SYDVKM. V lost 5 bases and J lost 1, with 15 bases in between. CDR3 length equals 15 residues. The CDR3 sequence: CASSTPSRVSYEQYF. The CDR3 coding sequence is TGTGCCAGCAGTACCCCATCCAGGGTGTCCTACGAGCAGTACTTC. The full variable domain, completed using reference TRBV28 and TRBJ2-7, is DVKVTQSSRYLVKRTGEKVFLECVQDMDHENMFWYRQDPGLGLRLIYFSYDVKMKEKGDIPEGYSVSREKKERFSLILESASTNQTSMYLCASSTPSRVSYEQYFGPGTRLTVT.

CDR3 region: CASSPGLAIGGELFF. In nucleotides, the CDR3 is TGTGCCAGCAGCCCGGGACTAGCGATAGGCGGGGAGCTGTTTTTT. The chain joins TRBV14 to TRBJ2-2; 10 bases fit TRBD2. This CDR3 is built from 15 residues. The V segment lost 4 bases and the J segment 7 bases; nucleotides outside the gene matches: 6. The V gene's germline CDR1 is SGHDN and CDR2 FVKESK.

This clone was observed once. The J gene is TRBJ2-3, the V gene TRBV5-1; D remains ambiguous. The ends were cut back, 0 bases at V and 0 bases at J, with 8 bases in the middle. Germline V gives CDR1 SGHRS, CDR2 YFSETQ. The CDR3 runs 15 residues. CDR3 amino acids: CASSLARYSTDTQYF. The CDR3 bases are TGCGCCAGCAGCTTGGCCAGGTATAGCACAGATACGCAGTATTTT.

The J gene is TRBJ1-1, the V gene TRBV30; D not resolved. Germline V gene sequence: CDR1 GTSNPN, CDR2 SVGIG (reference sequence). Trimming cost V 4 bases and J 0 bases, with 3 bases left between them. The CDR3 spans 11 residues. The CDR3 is CAWMVNTEAFF. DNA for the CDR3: TGTGCCTGGATGGTGAACACTGAAGCTTTCTTT.

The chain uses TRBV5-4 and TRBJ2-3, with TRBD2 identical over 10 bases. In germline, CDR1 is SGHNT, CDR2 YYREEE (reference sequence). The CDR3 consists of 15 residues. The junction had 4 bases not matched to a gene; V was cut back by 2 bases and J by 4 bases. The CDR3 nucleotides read TGTGCCAGCAGCTTTACGAGCGGGAGGGCAGATACGCAGTATTTT. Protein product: CASSFTSGRADTQYF. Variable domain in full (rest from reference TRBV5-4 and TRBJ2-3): ETGVTQSPTHLIKTRGQQVTLRCSSQSGHNTVSWYQQALGQGPQFIFQYYREEENGRGNFPPRFSGLQFPNYSSELNVNALELDDSALYLCASSFTSGRADTQYFGPGTRLTVL.

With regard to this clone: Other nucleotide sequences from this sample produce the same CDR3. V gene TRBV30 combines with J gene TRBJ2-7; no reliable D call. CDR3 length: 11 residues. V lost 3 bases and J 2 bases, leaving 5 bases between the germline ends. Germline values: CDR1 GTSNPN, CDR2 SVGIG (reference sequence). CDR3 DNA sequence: TGTGCCTGGAGCCAAACCTACGAGCAGTACTTC. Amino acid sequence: CAWSQTYEQYF.

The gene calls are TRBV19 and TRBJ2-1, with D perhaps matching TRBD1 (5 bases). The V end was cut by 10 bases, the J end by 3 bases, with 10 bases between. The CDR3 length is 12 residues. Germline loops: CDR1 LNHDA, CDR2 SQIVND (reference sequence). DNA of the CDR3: TGTGCCACCTCTGACAGCTACAATGAGCAGTTCTTC. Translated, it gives CATSDSYNEQFF.

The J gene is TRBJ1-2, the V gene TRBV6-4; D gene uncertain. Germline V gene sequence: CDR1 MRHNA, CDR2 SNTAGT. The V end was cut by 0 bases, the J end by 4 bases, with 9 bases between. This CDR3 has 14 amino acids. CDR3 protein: CASSDSTQAYGYTF. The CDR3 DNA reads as TGTGCCAGCAGTGACTCGACGCAGGCCTATGGCTACACCTTC.

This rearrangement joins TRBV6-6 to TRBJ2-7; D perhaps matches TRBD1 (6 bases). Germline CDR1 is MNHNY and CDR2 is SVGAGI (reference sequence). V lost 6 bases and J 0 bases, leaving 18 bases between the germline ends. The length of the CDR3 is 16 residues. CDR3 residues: CASRLDRPPFSYEQYF. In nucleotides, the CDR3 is TGTGCCAGCAGACTGGACAGACCTCCTTTCTCCTACGAGCAGTACTTC.

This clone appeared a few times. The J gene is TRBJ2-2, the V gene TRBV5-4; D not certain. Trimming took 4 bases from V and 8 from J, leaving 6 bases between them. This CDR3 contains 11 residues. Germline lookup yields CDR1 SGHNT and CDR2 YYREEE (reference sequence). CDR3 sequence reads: CASSALGELFF. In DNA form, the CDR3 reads TGTGCCAGCAGCGCCCTGGGGGAGCTGTTTTTT.

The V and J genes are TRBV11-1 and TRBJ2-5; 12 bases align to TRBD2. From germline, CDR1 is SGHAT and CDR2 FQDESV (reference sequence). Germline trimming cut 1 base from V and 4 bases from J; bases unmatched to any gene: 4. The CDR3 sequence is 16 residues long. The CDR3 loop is CASSLGLAGVRETQYF. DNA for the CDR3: TGTGCCAGCAGCTTAGGACTAGCGGGAGTTAGAGAGACCCAGTACTTC. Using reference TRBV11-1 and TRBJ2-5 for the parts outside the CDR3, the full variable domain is EAEVAQSPRYKITEKSQAVAFWCDPISGHATLYWYRQILGQGPELLVQFQDESVVDDSQLPKDRFSAERLKGVDSTLKIQPAELGDSAMYLCASSLGLAGVRETQYFGPGTRLLVL.

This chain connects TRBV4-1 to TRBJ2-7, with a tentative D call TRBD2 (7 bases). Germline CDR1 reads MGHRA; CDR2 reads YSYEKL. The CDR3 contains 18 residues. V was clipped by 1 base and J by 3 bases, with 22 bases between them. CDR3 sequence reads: CASSQGPTVGRGHYEQYF. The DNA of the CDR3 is TGCGCCAGCAGCCAAGGACCCACGGTGGGGCGGGGGCACTACGAGCAGTACTTC.

The CDR3 is CASSYGGRTEKLFF. DNA for the CDR3: TGTGCCAGCAGTTATGGGGGGCGGACTGAAAAACTGTTTTTT. The J gene is TRBJ1-4, the V gene TRBV5-4, with D tentatively TRBD1 (6 bases). Germline CDR1 and CDR2: SGHNT and YYREEE (reference sequence). V lost 5 bases to trimming and J lost 7 bases, with 15 bases between them. CDR3 length: 14 residues.

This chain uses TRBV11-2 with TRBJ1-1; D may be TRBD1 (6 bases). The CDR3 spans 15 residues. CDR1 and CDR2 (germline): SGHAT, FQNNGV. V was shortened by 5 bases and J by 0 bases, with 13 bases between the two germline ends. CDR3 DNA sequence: TGTGCCAGCAGCCATGGGGGGGGGCTGAACACTGAAGCTTTCTTT. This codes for CASSHGGGLNTEAFF. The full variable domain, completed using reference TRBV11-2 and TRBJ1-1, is EAGVAQSPRYKIIEKRQSVAFWCNPISGHATLYWYQQILGQGPKLLIQFQNNGVVDDSQLPKDRFSAERLKGVDSTLKIQPAKLEDSAVYLCASSHGGGLNTEAFFGQGTRLTVV.

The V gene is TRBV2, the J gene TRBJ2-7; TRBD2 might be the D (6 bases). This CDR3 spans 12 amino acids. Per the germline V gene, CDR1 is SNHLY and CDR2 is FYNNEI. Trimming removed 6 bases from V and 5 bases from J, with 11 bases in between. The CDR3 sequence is CASSQGGHEQYF. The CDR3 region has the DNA TGTGCCAGCAGCCAGGGAGGACACGAGCAGTACTTC.

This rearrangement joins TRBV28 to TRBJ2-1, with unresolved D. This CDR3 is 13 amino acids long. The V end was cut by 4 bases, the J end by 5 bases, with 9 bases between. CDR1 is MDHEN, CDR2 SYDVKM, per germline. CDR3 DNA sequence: TGTGCCAGCAGTTCTCGAATGAACAATGAGCAGTTCTTC. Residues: CASSSRMNNEQFF.